Listed here is a single T cell receptor (beta chain). This clonotype occurred a few times. Its antigen is still unknown. Base qualities were left out, and no much larger clone turns up one base away. V lost 3 bases and J lost 6 bases; the stretch between them is 11 bases long. CDR1 ENHRY and CDR2 SYGVKD are derived from the germline V gene. From the cysteine through the phenylalanine, the CDR3 covers 14 amino acids. The kept DNA is CDR3 alone, 42 bases in frame from the first base. The library came from 5' RACE. Sequencing took place on an Illumina HiSeq 2000. Template switching added a universal primer binding site, and the final cDNA carried a unique molecular identifier that allowed TCR cDNA molecules to be counted accurately. First-strand cDNA for TCR alpha and beta chains was synthesized from specific primers in the conserved constant-segment region. Each cDNA library was double barcoded, with a SMART-Mk sample barcode plus Illumina barcodes, to control for contamination. TruSeq adapter sequences, together with Illumina sample barcodes, were added in two successive PCR steps. TCR alpha and beta cDNA libraries were sequenced on the Illumina HiSeq platform with custom primers. On the study's bioinformatics: MiGEC was used to process raw reads and extract unique molecular identifiers, and MiXCR was used to find CDR3 positions. Recombination models were inferred per individual with the repgenHMM and IGoR tools using an EM algorithm. Shared clonotype analysis was performed with the tcR package in R, normalizing sharing by the product of cloneset sizes. To study raw recombination free of thymic and clonal selection effects, out-of-frame nonproductive sequences were analyzed. TCRdb trimmed public reads at Q25 via fastp, called clones via MiXCR and kept in-frame beta chains. One record per CDR3 amino acid sequence lists the most common genes and DNA. TCRdb, not the original authors, processed these V and J calls. The sample table holds about 210,000 distinct CDR3 sequences, of which around a tenth were seen once. Just over 5% of the sample is held by the ten biggest clonotypes.

These data belong to a study of identical twins (dated by TCRdb to 2016 to 2017). Concerning the study at large: TCR alpha and beta repertoires from monozygotic twins, unrelated adults of various ages and cord blood were deep-sequenced to test whether fetal clonotypes persist. Replicate twin experiments were performed at different times using different library preparation protocols to rule out contamination. The paper as a whole reports these results and caveats: A weaker excess of twin sharing was found in beta out-of-frame sequences because the signal-to-noise ratio was lowered by fewer shared sequences. Out-of-frame TCR alpha sequences shared between twins showed an excess of low generation-probability sequences compared with coincidental sharing between unrelated individuals. Recombination models systematically underestimated out-of-frame TCR alpha sharing in monozygotic twins but agreed with sharing between unrelated individuals. Zero-insertion analyses could be partly confounded by invariant T cells such as MAIT and iNKT, although diverse VJ usage argued against such confounding for most clonotypes. Fewer insertions were carried by abundant cord blood beta clonotypes; a weaker similar trend was observed in young adult naive repertoires, while no such trend was observed in memory repertoires. Because the same donors could not be followed over many years, conclusions were based on cross-sectional statistical analysis.

All donors were healthy Caucasians. Miltenyi CD45RO+ enrichment and human naive T-cell isolation kits were used to isolate memory (CD45RO+) and naive T cells from PBMC. Rearrangement joined TRBV10-3 to TRBJ2-2; TRBD2 might be the D gene, on 6 matching bases. The sequencing input was memory (CD45RO+) T cells sorted from blood. What this sample's cell subset or site label stands for: CD45RO+ enriched T cells. The TCR was taken from a woman in her late teens or twenties in good health. The CDR3 here reads CAISEVAGSGELFF. DNA sequence: TGTGCCATCAGTGAAGTTGCGGGATCCGGGGAGCTGTTTTTT.